This TCR beta chain was identified in a study of cytomegalovirus exposure and HLA in healthy donors. Study-wide results and limits: Presence/absence analyses treated sequencing depth as roughly uniform across donors.

This clone was counted only a few times. Its antigen remains unknown. PCR involved 60 Vbeta and 13 Jbeta primers. The repertoire was sequenced with immunoSEQ multiplex PCR; TCRdb's copy has only in-frame clones and lacks some. This sample has some 150,000 clones; about two thirds occur once, and the top ten carry 2.8%. CDR1 is LNHNV, CDR2 YYDKDF, per germline (reference sequence). This CDR3 is 17 amino acids long. J gave up 5 bases and V 0 bases, and 10 bases lay outside the gene matches. The chain uses TRBV15 and TRBJ2-1, with 7 positions matching TRBD2. This receptor was obtained from a woman in her twenties or thirties in good health and CMV-seronegative. The specimen was PBMCs. This CDR3 reads CATSRDEAGVGDNEQFF. The CDR3 nucleotides are TGTGCCACCAGCAGAGATGAGGCGGGAGTAGGGGACAATGAGCAGTTCTTC.